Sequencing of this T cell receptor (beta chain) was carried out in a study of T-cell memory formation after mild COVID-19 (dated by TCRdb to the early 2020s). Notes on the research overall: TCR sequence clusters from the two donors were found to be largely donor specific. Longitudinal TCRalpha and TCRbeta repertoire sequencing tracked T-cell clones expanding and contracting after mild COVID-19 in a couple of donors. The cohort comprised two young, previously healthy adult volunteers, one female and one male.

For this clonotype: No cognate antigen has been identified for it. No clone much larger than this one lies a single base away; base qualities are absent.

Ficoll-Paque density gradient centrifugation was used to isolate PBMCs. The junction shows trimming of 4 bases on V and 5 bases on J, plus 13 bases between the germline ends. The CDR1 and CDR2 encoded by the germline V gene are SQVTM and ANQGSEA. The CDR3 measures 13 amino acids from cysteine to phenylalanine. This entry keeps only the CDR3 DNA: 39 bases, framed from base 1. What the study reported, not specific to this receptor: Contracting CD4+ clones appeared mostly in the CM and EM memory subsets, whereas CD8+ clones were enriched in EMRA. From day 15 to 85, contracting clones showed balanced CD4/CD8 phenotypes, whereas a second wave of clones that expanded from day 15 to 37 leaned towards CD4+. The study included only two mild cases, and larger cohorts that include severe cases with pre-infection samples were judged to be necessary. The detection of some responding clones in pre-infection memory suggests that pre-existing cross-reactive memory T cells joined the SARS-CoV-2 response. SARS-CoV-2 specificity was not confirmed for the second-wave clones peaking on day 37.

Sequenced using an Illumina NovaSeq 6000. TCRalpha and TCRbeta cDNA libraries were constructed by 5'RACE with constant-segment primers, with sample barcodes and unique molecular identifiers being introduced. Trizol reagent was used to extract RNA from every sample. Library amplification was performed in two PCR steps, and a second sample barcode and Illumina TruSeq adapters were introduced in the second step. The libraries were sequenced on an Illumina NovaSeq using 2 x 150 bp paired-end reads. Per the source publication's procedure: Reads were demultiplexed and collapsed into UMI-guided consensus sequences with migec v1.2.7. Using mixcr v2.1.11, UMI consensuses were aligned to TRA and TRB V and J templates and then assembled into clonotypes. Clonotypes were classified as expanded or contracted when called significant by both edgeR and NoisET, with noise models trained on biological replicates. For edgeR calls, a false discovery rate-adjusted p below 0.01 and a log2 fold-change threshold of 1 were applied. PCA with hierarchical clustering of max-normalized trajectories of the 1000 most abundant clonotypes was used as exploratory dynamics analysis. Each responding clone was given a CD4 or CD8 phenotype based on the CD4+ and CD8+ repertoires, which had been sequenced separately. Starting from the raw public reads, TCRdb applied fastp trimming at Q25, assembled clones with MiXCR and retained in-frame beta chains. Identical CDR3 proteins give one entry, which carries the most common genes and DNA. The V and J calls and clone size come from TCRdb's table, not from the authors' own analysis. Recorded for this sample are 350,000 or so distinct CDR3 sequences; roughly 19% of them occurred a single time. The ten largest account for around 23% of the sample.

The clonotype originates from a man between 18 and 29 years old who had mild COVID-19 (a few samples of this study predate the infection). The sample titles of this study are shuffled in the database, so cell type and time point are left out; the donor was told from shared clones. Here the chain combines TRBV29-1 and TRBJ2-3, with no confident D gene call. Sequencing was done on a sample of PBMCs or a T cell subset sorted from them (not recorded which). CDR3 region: CSVVLGAGDTQYF. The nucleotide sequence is TGCAGCGTTGTGTTAGGAGCAGGAGATACGCAGTATTTT.